The T cell receptor (beta chain) described here comes from a study of beta chain features in type 1 diabetes. Study results and caveats: When Type 1 diabetes patients were examined, their TCRB CDR3s proved moderately but significantly shorter in all four CD4+ subsets.

It was via CD45RO/CCR7/CD25/CD127/CD95/CD27 that CD4+ naive, central memory, regulatory and stem cell-like memory cells were sorted. Sort purity for all populations was recorded as exceeding 98%. All of the isolated RNA was reverse transcribed, so expressed TCRB transcripts were sequenced. The table came from immunoSEQ multiplex PCR; TCRdb's copy has only in-frame clones and leaves some out. The top ten clones hold 0.015% to 0.017% of a sample with a few hundred thousand clones, over 12% of them seen once. Germline V gene sequence: CDR1 SGHRS, CDR2 YFSETQ. CDR3 size: 16 residues. V was pared by 4 bases and J by 1 base, with 8 bases of the junction left unmatched. This clone was recorded a few times. Its antigen is still unknown.

The V call is TRBV5-1, the J call TRBJ2-7; 10 bases match TRBD1. The TCR was taken from a man aged 18 to 29 with type 1 diabetes. The sequenced sample consisted of naive CD4+ T cells from blood. CDR3 region: CASSRTGTGVSYEQYF. In DNA form, the CDR3 reads TGCGCCAGCAGCCGAACCGGGACAGGGGTATCCTACGAGCAGTACTTC.